The 5 T cell receptor beta chains below all came from one sample that was sequenced in a study of CD8 T cells in Susac syndrome. A quantity of about 0.5 to 1 ug RNA underwent reverse transcription using random hexamers. TCRdb fed the immunoSEQ multiplex PCR reads into MiXCR, producing one record per CDR3 protein. Of about 300,000 distinct CDR3 sequences in the sample, over 75% were seen once. Sequenced sample: CD8+ T cells from PBMCs. These receptor sequences come from a human donor with multiple sclerosis.

The chain recombines TRBV24-1 with TRBJ2-2; D is unresolved. Germline V gene lookup returns CDR1 KGHDR and CDR2 SFDVKD. This CDR3 has 16 residues. Trimming stripped 1 base from V and 4 bases from J, with 12 bases between. In nucleotides, the CDR3 is TGTGCCACCAGTGATTTCGTTCTGGGAATCACCGGGGAGCTGTTTTTT. Its translation: CATSDFVLGITGELFF.

This clonotype was counted between two and nine times. The V call is TRBV4-3, the J call TRBJ2-1; weak D call: TRBD2 (5 bases). Trimming stripped 4 bases from V and 3 bases from J, with 16 bases between. The CDR3 is 16 residues long. Per germline, CDR1 LGHNA and CDR2 YSLEER. CDR3 sequence: CASSPSPGSGYNEQFF. The CDR3 DNA reads as TGCGCCAGCAGCCCCAGCCCGGGGAGCGGCTACAATGAGCAGTTCTTC.

J is TRBJ2-5 and V is TRBV19, with D possibly matching TRBD2 (6 bases). Germline values: CDR1 LNHDA, CDR2 SQIVND (reference sequence). Trimming removed 5 bases from V and 2 bases from J, with 12 bases in between. The CDR3 is 14 residues long. The CDR3 reads CASSDRGKQETQYF. CDR3 nucleotides: TGTGCCAGTAGTGATCGGGGGAAGCAAGAGACCCAGTACTTC. The whole variable domain, filled in from reference TRBV19 and TRBJ2-5, reads DGGITQSPKYLFRKEGQNVTLSCEQNLNHDAMYWYRQDPGQGLRLIYYSQIVNDFQKGDIAEGYSVSREKKESFPLTVTSAQKNPTAFYLCASSDRGKQETQYFGPGTRLLVL.

V is TRBV4-3 and J is TRBJ1-5; D unclear. CDR3 length: 15 amino acids. Germline V CDR1 and CDR2: LGHNA, YSLEER. Trimming stripped 1 base from V and 3 bases from J, with 10 bases between. CDR3: CASSQARGVNQPQHF. The DNA of the CDR3 is TGCGCCAGCAGCCAAGCGCGGGGAGTCAATCAGCCCCAGCATTTT.

This chain joins TRBV9 and TRBJ2-3; the match to TRBD2 covers 8 bases. Germline trimming cut 6 bases from V and 2 bases from J; bases unmatched to any gene: 8. Germline CDR1 and CDR2: SGDLS and YYNGEE. The CDR3 totals 15 residues. This CDR3 is CASTLAGTSTDTQYF. The CDR3, as DNA: TGTGCCAGCACCTTAGCGGGGACTTCCACAGATACGCAGTATTTT.